This paragraph reports one T cell receptor beta chain. Its antigen is still unknown. Isolating PBMCs gave at least 6.5 million of these cells per sample. Total RNA was isolated from each sample in quantities of at least 6 micrograms. With a J-beta primer mix and a sample-barcoded 5' primer, a second PCR ran about 6 to 11 cycles. CDR3-containing paired-end reads numbering at least 2.5 million came from each sample. MiXCR, run by TCRdb on the 5' RACE reads, gives a single entry per CDR3 protein. The sample has roughly 1,500,000 distinct CDR3 sequences, roughly 40% seen once; the top ten hold 7.9%. The source of the sample is a study of blood T cells in healthy people across ages. General study points: It was not possible, with unsorted PBMCs, to conclusively compare naive and antigen-experienced cells.

The sample was blood. The origin of this receptor is a woman younger than 30 in good health.

This CDR3 is CASSSGTSVHEQYF. The CDR3 bases are TGTGCCAGCAGCTCGGGGACTAGCGTCCACGAGCAGTACTTC. V gene TRBV7-2 combines with J gene TRBJ2-7; 10 bases are a match to TRBD2. V shed 4 bases, J shed 5 bases, and the junction held 5 bases outside the gene matches. Germline V lookup: CDR1 SGHTA, CDR2 FQGNSA. This CDR3 spans 14 amino acids.